These 27 T cell receptor beta chains originate from one sample sequenced in a study of blood T cell repertoires in COVID-19. Assay used: immunoSEQ multiplex PCR; TCRdb lists only in-frame clones, some missing. The sample includes about 190,000 clones, 65% to 80% of them seen just once. The sample consisted of peripheral blood. These receptors were obtained from a woman in her 50s with acute or convalescent COVID-19.

The rearrangement links TRBV19 to TRBJ2-1, with 7 bases that match TRBD2. This CDR3 has 12 residues. After removal of 2 bases from V and 11 bases from J, the junction contained 3 bases not matched to a gene. Per germline, CDR1 LNHDA and CDR2 SQIVND (reference sequence). This CDR3 reads CASSITSAQQFF. The CDR3 DNA reads as TGTGCCAGTAGTATAACTAGCGCCCAGCAGTTCTTC.

The chain has TRBV29-1 and TRBJ1-5; a possible D gene is TRBD1 (5 bases). V was shortened by 4 bases and J by 0 bases, with 7 bases between the two germline ends. Germline V gene data show CDR1 as SQVTM and CDR2 as ANQGSEA. This CDR3 is built from 13 residues. As DNA, the CDR3 is TGCAGCGTTGGACAGTATAGCAATCAGCCCCAGCATTTT. This encodes CSVGQYSNQPQHF.

J is TRBJ1-1 and V is TRBV3-1 (or the pseudogene TRBV3-2); TRBD1 is a possible D gene (6 bases). Trimming removed 3 bases from V and 11 bases from J, with 16 bases in between. The CDR3 consists of 13 residues. CDR1 and CDR2 from the germline V gene are LGHDT and YNNKEL (reference sequence). CDR3 protein: CASSQGGGHRAFF. The CDR3 DNA is TGTGCCAGCAGCCAGGGGGGGGGACACAGGGCTTTCTTT.

This clone was detected a few times. The chain joins TRBV6-5 to TRBJ1-1; 8 bases agree with TRBD1. The V and J ends lost 2 bases and 4 bases, in that order; junction bases with no gene match: 9. The CDR3 is made up of 16 amino acids. In germline, CDR1 is MNHEY, CDR2 SVGAGI. The CDR3 region is CASSYTSGQGGTEAFF. DNA for the CDR3: TGTGCCAGCAGTTACACCTCAGGACAGGGTGGCACTGAAGCTTTCTTT.

The gene calls are TRBV21-1 and TRBJ2-7; the table's D gene call, TRBD1, was not cross checked with the DNA. TRBV21-1 is a documented pseudogene. CDR3 length: 17 residues. The CDR3 coding sequence is TGTGCCAGCAGCAAATCCAAGAGACAGGGTGCTTCCTACGAGCAGTACTTC. It specifies CASSKSKRQGASYEQYF.

V gene TRBV25-1 combines with J gene TRBJ2-1; 10 nucleotides agree with TRBD2. CDR3 length equals 14 residues. Germline lookup yields CDR1 MGHDK and CDR2 SYGVNS. The V segment lost 6 bases and the J segment 9 bases; nucleotides outside the gene matches: 8. The DNA of the CDR3 is TGTGCCAGCAGGAACTTAGGACTAGCGGCTGAGCAGTTCTTC. It encodes CASRNLGLAAEQFF.

The chain carries TRBV2 and TRBJ2-7; 12 nucleotides align to TRBD1. J lost 3 bases, V lost 7 bases, and 13 bases had no gene match. Germline V gives CDR1 SNHLY, CDR2 FYNNEI. The CDR3 has 17 amino acids. CDR3 region: CASIPQPGTGGSYEQYF. In DNA form, the CDR3 reads TGTGCCAGCATCCCCCAACCCGGGACAGGGGGCAGCTACGAGCAGTACTTC.

The rearrangement joins TRBV6-5 to TRBJ1-6; 7 positions match TRBD1. V shed 10 bases and J 2 bases; nucleotides not matched to a gene: 5. Germline loops: CDR1 MNHEY, CDR2 SVGAGI. This CDR3 region has 14 residues. CDR3 residues: CATTTGTYNSPLHF. CDR3 DNA sequence: TGTGCCACCACGACAGGGACCTATAATTCACCCCTCCACTTT.

The chain has TRBV11-3 and TRBJ2-1, with 9 bases lining up with TRBD1. V shed 5 bases and J 8 bases; nucleotides not matched to a gene: 10. The CDR3 is 15 amino acids. The germline gives CDR1 SGHNT, CDR2 YENEEA. CDR3 protein: CASSPQGAVWDEQFF. DNA for the CDR3: TGTGCCAGCAGCCCACAGGGGGCTGTCTGGGATGAGCAGTTCTTC.

The CDR3 spells CASSLSGGQGTYF. CDR3 in DNA: TGTGCCAGCAGTTTATCGGGGGGACAGGGGACGTACTTC. The V and J genes are TRBV27 and TRBJ2-7; 10 bases map to TRBD1. The CDR3 runs to 13 residues. Germline V gene sequence: CDR1 MNHEY, CDR2 SMNVEV (reference sequence). V lost 0 bases to trimming and J lost 12 bases; unmatched junction nucleotides: 5.

The chain recombines TRBV7-2 with TRBJ2-5; perhaps TRBD2 as D (6 bases). CDR3 size: 14 residues. Between the trimmed V and J ends, which lost 5 bases and 2 bases, there was a span of 12 bases. Germline values: CDR1 SGHTA, CDR2 FQGNSA. CDR3 DNA sequence: TGTGCCAGCAGCCATGGGACTCTGCAAGAGACCCAGTACTTC. Translating it yields CASSHGTLQETQYF. The full variable domain, its missing parts supplied by reference TRBV7-2 and TRBJ2-5, is GAGVSQSPSNKVTEKGKDVELRCDPISGHTALYWYRQSLGQGLEFLIYFQGNSAPDKSGLPSDRFSAERTGGSVSTLTIQRTQQEDSAVYLCASSHGTLQETQYFGPGTRLLVL.

The chain combines TRBV9 with TRBJ2-7; 7 nucleotides line up with TRBD2. Trimming took 5 bases from V and 7 from J; bases not matched to a gene: 12. The CDR3 runs 14 residues. Germline V gene data show CDR1 as SGDLS and CDR2 as YYNGEE. CDR3 amino acids: CASRESGQRGEQYF. CDR3 sequence (DNA): TGTGCCAGCAGGGAATCGGGTCAGCGGGGAGAGCAGTACTTC.

This chain joins TRBV5-6 and TRBJ2-3, with D possibly matching TRBD2 (6 bases). The CDR3 totals 16 residues. V was pared by 9 bases and J by 3 bases, with 23 bases between. The V gene's germline CDR1 is SGHDT and CDR2 YYEEEE. This CDR3 is CATYSGGLGRTDTQYF. In DNA form, the CDR3 reads TGTGCCACCTACTCCGGAGGGCTGGGGAGGACAGATACGCAGTATTTT. The whole variable domain, filled in from reference TRBV5-6 and TRBJ2-3, reads DAGVTQSPTHLIKTRGQQVTLRCSPKSGHDTVSWYQQALGQGPQFIFQYYEEEERQRGNFPDRFSGHQFPNYSSELNVNALLLGDSALYLCATYSGGLGRTDTQYFGPGTRLTVL.

The chain carries TRBV27 and TRBJ2-7; TRBD1 agrees at 8 bases. Germline CDR1 MNHEY, CDR2 SMNVEV (reference sequence). V trimming: 6 bases; J trimming: 0 bases; junction bases outside the gene matches: 4. This CDR3 region has 14 residues. CDR3 sequence reads: CASRWDRSSYEQYF. CDR3 nucleotide sequence: TGTGCCAGCAGGTGGGACAGGAGCTCCTACGAGCAGTACTTC.

The chain links TRBV12-5 to TRBJ2-2, with 8 bases identical to TRBD2. Germline CDR1 and CDR2: LGHNT and FRNRAP. The length of the CDR3 is 15 residues. The J segment lost 4 bases and the V segment lost 3 bases, leaving 4 bases of the junction unmatched. The CDR3 loop reads CASGLAGAGTGELFF. The CDR3 region has the DNA TGTGCTAGTGGTTTAGCGGGGGCAGGCACCGGGGAGCTGTTTTTT.

The chain has TRBV4-3 and TRBJ1-2; 7 bases match TRBD1. The CDR3 contains 14 residues. Per the germline V gene, CDR1 is LGHNA and CDR2 is YSLEER. V trimming: 1 base; J trimming: 4 bases; junction bases outside the gene matches: 3. The CDR3 is CASSQGRTGYGYTF. As DNA, the CDR3 is TGCGCCAGCAGCCAAGGGAGGACAGGCTATGGCTACACCTTC.

In its sample, this clone was seen a few times. The chain uses TRBV5-1 and TRBJ1-4; D possibly corresponds to TRBD1 (5 bases). The V and J ends lost 4 bases and 1 base respectively, with 11 bases between them. This CDR3 spans 15 amino acids. The germline CDR1 and CDR2 sequences are SGHRS and YFSETQ. DNA for the CDR3: TGCGCCAGCAGCCGTGCCCAGGGAACTAATGAAAAACTGTTTTTT. This codes for CASSRAQGTNEKLFF.

This chain uses TRBV19 with TRBJ1-5; a possible D gene is TRBD1 (6 bases). The CDR3 length is 16 residues. The germline gives CDR1 LNHDA, CDR2 SQIVND (reference sequence). Between the trimmed V and J ends, which lost 9 bases and 3 bases, there was a span of 21 bases. The CDR3 nucleotides read TGTGCCAGCCGAGACCCAGAACAGGGCTTCAATCAGCCCCAGCATTTT. This gives the protein CASRDPEQGFNQPQHF.

V usage is TRBV10-2 and J usage is TRBJ1-2; TRBD1 aligns across 7 bases. This CDR3 is built from 14 residues. V was clipped by 6 bases and J by 3 bases; unmatched bases: 7. Germline loops: CDR1 WSHSY, CDR2 SAAADI. CDR3 amino acids: CASRPYRGDYGYTF. CDR3 in DNA: TGCGCCAGCAGACCTTACAGGGGCGACTATGGCTACACCTTC.

The genes are TRBV9 and TRBJ1-6; no clear D. CDR1 is SGDLS, CDR2 YYNGEE, per germline. CDR3 length equals 16 residues. The V end lost 2 bases, the J end lost 10 bases, and 19 bases lay between the germline ends. The CDR3 nucleotides are TGTGCCAGCAGCGTGAAGTCCGGGGAAATATCCTCACCCCTCCACTTT. It is translated as CASSVKSGEISSPLHF.

The rearrangement uses TRBV19 and TRBJ1-5, with 10 bases fitting TRBD1. Trimming took 8 bases from V and 7 from J; bases not matched to a gene: 11. CDR1 LNHDA and CDR2 SQIVND come from the germline V gene (reference sequence). This CDR3 spans 15 amino acids. DNA of the CDR3: TGTGCCAGTGCCCCGGGACAGGGGTCGGTGCAGCCCCAGCATTTT. As protein: CASAPGQGSVQPQHF.

The chain employs TRBV28 and TRBJ1-2; 9 bases fit TRBD1. The CDR3 length is 14 residues. The V gene end was trimmed by 5 bases and the J gene end by 5 bases; junction bases not matched to a gene: 6. Germline CDR1 reads MDHEN; CDR2 reads SYDVKM. For the CDR3, the DNA is TGTGCCAGCAGTGTTGGACAGGGGAGGTATGGCTACACCTTC. Amino acid sequence: CASSVGQGRYGYTF.

This sequence joins TRBV19 and TRBJ1-2; D is unresolved. The CDR3 is made up of 15 amino acids. V lost 3 bases, J lost 2 bases, and 13 bases lay in between. Germline CDR1 reads LNHDA; CDR2 reads SQIVND (reference sequence). CDR3 protein: CASSIQPGANYGYTF. The CDR3 nucleotides read TGTGCCAGTAGTATCCAACCTGGAGCCAACTATGGCTACACCTTC.

This chain uses TRBV2 with TRBJ1-5; 9 positions agree with TRBD1. The CDR3 totals 13 residues. V gave up 5 bases and J gave up 13 bases; unmatched junction bases: 9. Germline-derived CDR1 and CDR2 are SNHLY and FYNNEI. The CDR3 bases are TGTGCCAGCAGTCCCGGGACAGGGATAGGGCAGCATTTT. This gives the protein CASSPGTGIGQHF.

V gene TRBV18 combines with J gene TRBJ1-5; 10 bases align to TRBD1. The CDR3 has 14 residues. Germline values: CDR1 KGHSH, CDR2 LQKENI. V dropped 6 bases and J dropped 7; count of bases not matched to a gene: 6. CDR3 nucleotides: TGTGCCAGCTCCGGACAGGGGGACGGGCAGCCCCAGCATTTT. Translated, it gives CASSGQGDGQPQHF.

This clone has more than one count but fewer than ten. The chain combines TRBV6-6 with TRBJ1-2; 8 bases fit TRBD1. The CDR3 consists of 13 residues. Germline loops: CDR1 MNHNY, CDR2 SVGAGI (reference sequence). Germline trimming cut 10 bases from V and 8 bases from J; bases unmatched to any gene: 12. The CDR3 reads CATSGTGSLGYTF. In DNA, the CDR3 is TGTGCCACCTCCGGGACAGGTTCTTTGGGCTACACCTTC.

The chain is built from TRBV5-1 and TRBJ2-7, with D perhaps matching TRBD1 (5 bases). Between the trimmed V and J ends, which lost 2 bases and 4 bases, there was a span of 10 bases. The germline CDR1 and CDR2 sequences are SGHRS and YFSETQ. The CDR3 has 13 residues. In DNA form, the CDR3 reads TGCGCCAGCAGCTTAACAGGCCCTTACGAGCAGTACTTC. Its translation: CASSLTGPYEQYF.